Below, 24 T cell receptor beta chains from the same sample are listed, as sequenced in a study of CD8 T cells in ankylosing spondylitis. MiXCR, applied by TCRdb to the 5' RACE reads, yields one record per CDR3 protein. The sample lists 670,000 or so distinct CDR3 sequences; 15% to 20% were seen once. No antigens are known for them. Overall study findings and caveats: Ankylosing spondylitis blood appeared to carry a characteristic TCR beta motif of roughly eight highly homologous variants.

Source material: blood, either unsorted or a sorted T cell fraction (not recorded which). The receptors stem from a male donor with ankylosing spondylitis.

The gene calls are TRBV4-1 and TRBJ1-1, with 7 nucleotides matching TRBD1. Trimming cost V 0 bases and J 5 bases; bases outside gene matches: 9. Germline CDR1 reads MGHRA; CDR2 reads YSYEKL. CDR3 length: 16 amino acids. The CDR3 loop is CASSQDRTGGGTEAFF. CDR3 nucleotide sequence: TGCGCCAGCAGCCAAGATAGGACAGGAGGCGGTACTGAAGCTTTCTTT.

The genes are TRBV7-3 and TRBJ1-1; the match to TRBD1 covers 8 bases. This CDR3 is built from 16 residues. V was pared by 0 bases and J by 1 base, with 4 bases of the junction left unmatched. From germline, CDR1 is SGHTA and CDR2 FQGTGA. CDR3 region: CASSLTRQGANTEAFF. The CDR3 region has the DNA TGTGCCAGCAGCTTAACCCGGCAGGGGGCGAACACTGAAGCTTTCTTT.

This clonotype was seen only a few times. The chain carries TRBV10-2 and TRBJ1-1, with D maybe TRBD1 (5 bases). V was clipped by 3 bases and J by 8 bases, with 13 bases between them. Germline CDR1 is WSHSY and CDR2 is SAAADI. CDR3 length: 13 amino acids. The CDR3 loop reads CASSDVGGLEAFF. The DNA for the CDR3 is TGCGCCAGCAGTGATGTGGGGGGATTGGAAGCTTTCTTT.

CDR3 region: CATPDRTNTGELFF. The CDR3 coding sequence is TGTGCCACCCCGGACAGGACTAACACCGGGGAGCTGTTTTTT. The genes are TRBV6-1 and TRBJ2-2, with 7 bases identical to TRBD1. After removal of 10 bases from V and 2 bases from J, the junction contained 7 bases not matched to a gene. CDR3 length equals 14 residues. Germline V CDR1 and CDR2: MNHNS, SASEGT.

In this sample, this clonotype turned up a few times. The chain uses TRBV12-3 or TRBV12-4 and TRBJ1-5, with D uncertain. V shed 7 bases and J shed 4 bases, with 11 bases lying between them. The CDR3 runs 13 residues. The CDR3 DNA follows: TGTGCCAGCACCATCTCGGGTAATCAGCCCCAGCATTTT. Its translation: CASTISGNQPQHF.

This clonotype was seen many times. The V call is TRBV28, the J call TRBJ1-6; 8 positions agree with TRBD1. The CDR3 spans 14 residues. Germline V gene sequence: CDR1 MDHEN, CDR2 SYDVKM. With V trimmed by 3 bases and J by 9 bases, 4 bases remained unmatched. This chain's CDR3 is CASSLGQEVSPLHF. The CDR3 coding sequence is TGTGCCAGCAGTTTGGGACAGGAGGTTTCACCCCTCCACTTT.

The V call is TRBV4-2, the J call TRBJ2-2; 13 nucleotides agree with TRBD2. This CDR3 has 16 amino acids. Unmatched junction bases numbered 8, after V lost 8 bases and J lost 5 bases. The germline V gene has CDR1 LGHNA and CDR2 YNFKEQ. Here the CDR3 reads CASFPLAGGRTGELFF. CDR3 DNA: TGTGCCAGCTTTCCACTAGCGGGAGGGCGTACCGGGGAGCTGTTTTTT.

This clonotype came up many times. This rearrangement joins TRBV29-1 to TRBJ1-1; TRBD1 is a possible D gene (5 bases). The CDR3 totals 14 residues. Trimming stripped 7 bases from V and 2 bases from J, with 17 bases between. Germline lookup yields CDR1 SQVTM and CDR2 ANQGSEA. CDR3 coding DNA: TGCAGCGGCGGGACCCAGGAGGGAAACACTGAAGCTTTCTTT. Its protein is CSGGTQEGNTEAFF.

The rearrangement uses TRBV12-3 or TRBV12-4 and TRBJ2-1, with D perhaps matching TRBD2 (5 bases). The CDR3 covers 15 residues. Between the trimmed V and J ends, which lost 6 bases and 3 bases, there was a span of 15 bases. CDR3 sequence (DNA): TGTGCCAGCAGCCCGCAGGCGGAGGTCTACAATGAGCAGTTCTTC. Amino acids: CASSPQAEVYNEQFF.

V and J are TRBV27 and TRBJ1-1; D is unresolved. The CDR3 sequence is 17 residues long. V dropped 5 bases and J dropped 4 bases, with 23 bases sitting between them. Germline CDR1 MNHEY, CDR2 SMNVEV (reference sequence). The DNA for the CDR3 is TGTGCCAGCAGTCCCAGACTCTCCTCGTGGGGTGGCACTGAAGCTTTCTTT. It yields the protein CASSPRLSSWGGTEAFF.

V gene TRBV11-2 combines with J gene TRBJ2-1; D is uncertain. Trimming removed 7 bases at V and 1 base at J, with 20 bases between. This CDR3 has 17 amino acids. The germline CDR1 and CDR2 sequences are SGHAT and FQNNGV. The CDR3 bases are TGTGCCAGCACAGGACCCGGATCGGGTATATCCTACAATGAGCAGTTCTTC. Its protein is CASTGPGSGISYNEQFF. Together with reference TRBV11-2 and TRBJ2-1, the CDR3 gives the full variable domain: EAGVAQSPRYKIIEKRQSVAFWCNPISGHATLYWYQQILGQGPKLLIQFQNNGVVDDSQLPKDRFSAERLKGVDSTLKIQPAKLEDSAVYLCASTGPGSGISYNEQFFGPGTRLTVL.

This clonotype was found a few times. The chain links TRBV7-8 to TRBJ2-5; D is uncertain. This CDR3 region has 14 residues. CDR1 and CDR2 (germline): SGHVS, FQNEAQ. The V end lost 3 bases, the J end lost 0 bases, and 8 bases lay between the germline ends. CDR3 bases: TGTGCCAGCAGCTTGAGTAGCAACCAAGAGACCCAGTACTTC. Amino acids: CASSLSSNQETQYF.

The chain uses TRBV5-1 and TRBJ2-1, with 8 bases matching TRBD2. Per the germline V gene, CDR1 is SGHRS and CDR2 is YFSETQ. V lost 5 bases, J lost 9 bases, and 7 bases stayed unmatched. CDR3 length equals 13 residues. In nucleotides, the CDR3 is TGCGCCAGCAGTGGGAGCGGGGGTATTGAGCAGTTCTTC. This sequence encodes CASSGSGGIEQFF.

The chain has TRBV28 and TRBJ1-5, with 7 bases that match TRBD1. Germline CDR1 is MDHEN and CDR2 is SYDVKM. The CDR3 runs 16 residues. V was pared by 2 bases and J by 0 bases, with 4 bases of the junction left unmatched. The CDR3 protein is CASSLGGQISNQPQHF. The CDR3 DNA sequence: TGTGCCAGCAGTTTAGGGGGACAGATTAGCAATCAGCCCCAGCATTTT.

Worth noting for this clonotype: Possible read error: a much larger clone is one base away. The genes are TRBV3-1 and TRBJ2-7; no definite D call. Per the germline V gene, CDR1 is LGHDT and CDR2 is YNNKEL (reference sequence). The length of the CDR3 is 11 residues. Trimming removed 1 base at V and 5 bases at J, with 3 bases between. CDR3 in DNA: TGTGCCAGCAGCCAAGTGGACGAGCAGTACTTC. It is translated as CASSQVDEQYF.

This clonotype was counted ten times or more. The chain has TRBV2 and TRBJ1-1; possibly TRBD1 for D (5 bases). The CDR3 extends over 10 amino acids. The germline CDR1 and CDR2 sequences are SNHLY and FYNNEI. V dropped 10 bases and J dropped 6 bases, with 9 bases sitting between them. The CDR3 DNA reads as TGTGCCACCGGGGCGGCTGAAGCTTTCTTT. As protein: CATGAAEAFF.

The V and J genes are TRBV5-1 and TRBJ2-1; D unclear. CDR3 size: 14 residues. The germline gives CDR1 SGHRS, CDR2 YFSETQ. The V end was cut by 4 bases, the J end by 10 bases, with 18 bases between. The CDR3 loop reads CASSNLVVAWEQFF. CDR3 bases: TGCGCCAGCAGCAACCTCGTTGTCGCTTGGGAGCAGTTCTTC. The variable domain in full, with the rest retrieved from reference TRBV5-1 and TRBJ2-1, is KAGVTQTPRYLIKTRGQQVTLSCSPISGHRSVSWYQQTPGQGLQFLFEYFSETQRNKGNFPGRFSGRQFSNSRSEMNVSTLELGDSALYLCASSNLVVAWEQFFGPGTRLTVL.

The chain joins TRBV5-1 to TRBJ2-7; TRBD1 matches at 9 bases. The CDR3 has 15 residues. Germline-derived CDR1 and CDR2 are SGHRS and YFSETQ. J lost 2 bases, V lost 2 bases, and 5 bases had no gene match. This chain's CDR3 is CASSLNRDRAYEQYF. CDR3 nucleotide sequence: TGCGCCAGCAGCTTAAACCGGGACAGGGCCTACGAGCAGTACTTC.

This clonotype has a handful of counts. The chain links TRBV12-3 or TRBV12-4 to TRBJ2-5; TRBD2 aligns across 7 bases. Trimming took 1 base from V and 5 from J; bases not matched to a gene: 7. This CDR3 is 15 amino acids long. This chain's CDR3 is CASSLGRTSSETQYF. Here the CDR3 DNA reads TGTGCCAGCAGTTTAGGTCGGACTAGTTCGGAGACCCAGTACTTC.

This clonotype was found a few times. V is TRBV5-6 and J is TRBJ2-1; D is perhaps TRBD1 (6 bases). V gave up 4 bases and J gave up 11 bases, with 13 bases separating them. The CDR3 contains 12 residues. Germline values: CDR1 SGHDT, CDR2 YYEEEE. CDR3 sequence reads: CASSLGHLQQFF. CDR3 coding DNA: TGTGCCAGCAGCCTGGGACACCTACAGCAGTTCTTC.

The V call is TRBV5-5, the J call TRBJ2-7; no firm D call. V was shortened by 4 bases and J by 3 bases, with 11 bases between the two germline ends. Germline V gene sequence: CDR1 SGHKS, CDR2 YYEKEE (reference sequence). This CDR3 region has 13 residues. CDR3 in DNA: TGTGCCAGCAGCCGCAACATGGACTACGAGCAGTACTTC. Its translation: CASSRNMDYEQYF.

The V gene is TRBV28, the J gene TRBJ1-1, with D possibly matching TRBD1 (6 bases). Germline CDR1 and CDR2: MDHEN and SYDVKM. The ends were cut back, 2 bases at V and 2 bases at J, with 18 bases in the middle. CDR3 length: 17 residues. DNA for the CDR3: TGTGCCAGCAGTTTAAAATATAGGGACACCTTAAACACTGAAGCTTTCTTT. Translated, it gives CASSLKYRDTLNTEAFF.

The chain carries TRBV20-1 and TRBJ2-1; TRBD2 agrees at 12 bases. Germline values: CDR1 DFQATT, CDR2 SNEGSKA (reference sequence). V dropped 5 bases and J dropped 7; count of bases not matched to a gene: 6. This CDR3 contains 14 residues. The CDR3 sequence is CSALGLAGLNEQFF. In nucleotides, the CDR3 is TGCAGTGCTCTCGGACTAGCGGGATTGAATGAGCAGTTCTTC.

V usage is TRBV10-1 and J usage is TRBJ2-5; D remains ambiguous. The CDR3 is 13 amino acids. The V end lost 4 bases, the J end lost 2 bases, and 8 bases lay between the germline ends. Germline V gene data show CDR1 as WNHNN and CDR2 as SYGVQD (reference sequence). The CDR3 loop is CASSAETQETQYF. As DNA, the CDR3 is TGCGCCAGCAGTGCAGAAACACAAGAGACCCAGTACTTC.